A single sample gave rise to the 29 T cell receptor beta chains below, sequenced in a study of blood T cell repertoires in COVID-19. Measured with immunoSEQ multiplex PCR; TCRdb has only the in-frame clones, and not every one. Altogether around 300,000 clones are present, about nine tenths being singletons, with the ten largest covering 0.94%. What was sequenced was peripheral blood. Receptor source: a woman between 40 and 55 years old who had recovered from COVID-19.

The chain has TRBV3-1 (or the pseudogene TRBV3-2) and TRBJ2-1; D remains ambiguous. Germline V CDR1 and CDR2: LGHDT, YNNKEL (reference sequence). This CDR3 contains 14 residues. V lost 4 bases to trimming and J lost 1 base, with 8 bases between them. This CDR3 reads CASSLGSSYNEQFF. For the CDR3, the DNA is TGTGCCAGCAGCCTCGGTTCATCCTACAATGAGCAGTTCTTC.

The V gene is TRBV28, the J gene TRBJ2-7; weak D call: TRBD1 (6 bases). CDR3 length: 15 amino acids. CDR1 is MDHEN and CDR2 is SYDVKM in the germline V gene. V gave up 5 bases and J gave up 2 bases, with 16 bases separating them. The CDR3 DNA follows: TGTGCCAGCAGTCCGGGACACGAGTCTCCCTACGAGCAGTACTTC. It is translated as CASSPGHESPYEQYF. The complete variable domain, with remaining parts taken from reference TRBV28 and TRBJ2-7, reads DVKVTQSSRYLVKRTGEKVFLECVQDMDHENMFWYRQDPGLGLRLIYFSYDVKMKEKGDIPEGYSVSREKKERFSLILESASTNQTSMYLCASSPGHESPYEQYFGPGTRLTVT.

This clone was found many times. The rearrangement links TRBV3-1 (or the pseudogene TRBV3-2) to TRBJ1-2; maybe TRBD1 (6 bases). The CDR3 sequence is 15 residues long. V lost 6 bases and J 8 bases, leaving 22 bases between the germline ends. Germline values: CDR1 LGHDT, CDR2 YNNKEL (reference sequence). DNA for the CDR3: TGTGCCAGCAGATGGGGGCGAAACAACGGCTACGGCTACACCTTC. Its translation: CASRWGRNNGYGYTF.

The CDR3, as DNA: TGTGCCAGCAGCCCGCTAGCGGACCCCTTTTACGAGCAGTACTTC. Its protein product is CASSPLADPFYEQYF. The J gene is TRBJ2-7, the V gene TRBV7-9; the match to TRBD2 covers 7 bases. V was clipped by 5 bases and J by 4 bases; unmatched bases: 11. This CDR3 comprises 15 residues. CDR1 and CDR2 (germline): SEHNR, FQNEAQ (reference sequence).

This sequence joins TRBV10-3 and TRBJ2-7, with D tentatively TRBD2 (6 bases). CDR1 is ENHRY, CDR2 SYGVKD, per germline. CDR3 length: 16 residues. The germline V and J ends were trimmed by 4 bases and 4 bases, with 20 bases remaining between them. The CDR3 bases are TGTGCCATCAGTGTCGGTAGCGGTCAGGTGGGGTACGAGCAGTACTTC. This sequence encodes CAISVGSGQVGYEQYF.

This sequence joins TRBV5-4 and TRBJ2-7; D is possibly TRBD1 (6 bases). The CDR3 is 15 residues long. The V end lost 1 base, the J end lost 2 bases, and 13 bases lay between the germline ends. CDR1 and CDR2 from the germline V gene are SGHNT and YYREEE (reference sequence). DNA for the CDR3: TGTGCCAGCAGCTTGTCCCCAGGGACAACCTACGAGCAGTACTTC. As protein: CASSLSPGTTYEQYF.

The chain is built from TRBV11-2 and TRBJ2-7; 13 bases agree with TRBD2. V gave up 4 bases and J gave up 7 bases; unmatched junction bases: 13. Germline assignment: CDR1 SGHAT and CDR2 FQNNGV. The CDR3 runs to 17 residues. The CDR3 coding sequence is TGTGCCAGCAGCTCCCGCCCCACCGGGACTAGCGGGACGGAGCAGTACTTC. Amino acids: CASSSRPTGTSGTEQYF.

A few counts support this clone. This rearrangement joins TRBV23-1 to TRBJ1-5; a weak D match, TRBD1 (5 bases). Being an ORF, TRBV23-1 has a function that is uncertain. CDR3 size: 17 residues. The germline V and J ends were trimmed by 6 bases and 5 bases, with 23 bases remaining between them. The CDR3 sequence: CASRGRSRGAGYQPQHF. In DNA form, the CDR3 reads TGCGCCAGCAGGGGCCGATCGAGGGGCGCGGGGTATCAGCCCCAGCATTTT.

The chain recombines TRBV27 with TRBJ2-7; 10 bases agree with TRBD2. The CDR3 spans 15 residues. After removal of 0 bases from V and 3 bases from J, the junction contained 2 bases not matched to a gene. The germline CDR1 and CDR2 sequences are MNHEY and SMNVEV (reference sequence). The CDR3, as DNA: TGTGCCAGCAGTTTATCAAGCGGGAGGGTCTACGAGCAGTACTTC. This translates into CASSLSSGRVYEQYF.

J is TRBJ2-7 and V is TRBV7-9; 9 bases map to TRBD2. CDR1 SEHNR and CDR2 FQNEAQ come from the germline V gene (reference sequence). V gave up 7 bases and J gave up 5 bases; unmatched junction bases: 9. The CDR3 totals 14 residues. This chain's CDR3 is CASTRGTSMHEQYF. For the CDR3, the DNA is TGTGCCAGCACCCGTGGGACTAGCATGCACGAGCAGTACTTC.

The sample holds a few counts of this clone. The V and J genes are TRBV27 and TRBJ2-2; 9 nucleotides align to TRBD1. The CDR3 length is 16 residues. Trimming at V came to 4 bases and at J to 4 bases, leaving 7 bases not matched to a gene. Germline CDR1 is MNHEY and CDR2 is SMNVEV (reference sequence). The chain's CDR3 is CASSSTGTGLTGELFF. CDR3 nucleotides: TGTGCCAGCAGTTCCACCGGGACAGGGCTCACCGGGGAGCTGTTTTTT.

The chain employs TRBV2 and TRBJ2-7, with D possibly being TRBD2 (6 bases). CDR1 and CDR2 (germline): SNHLY, FYNNEI. The CDR3 loop spans 14 amino acids. Trimming pared 6 bases from V and 1 base from J, leaving 13 bases between. This CDR3 reads CASRPSGRSYEQYF. The CDR3 nucleotides read TGTGCCAGCAGACCCTCCGGGAGATCCTACGAGCAGTACTTC.

V is TRBV5-1 and J is TRBJ1-6, with a tentative D call TRBD1 (5 bases). CDR1 and CDR2 (germline): SGHRS, YFSETQ. V lost 0 bases, J lost 11 bases, and 18 bases lay in between. This CDR3 contains 16 residues. The CDR3 loop is CASSLGIGVVRTPLHF. CDR3 nucleotides: TGCGCCAGCAGCTTGGGTATAGGGGTAGTTCGGACACCCCTCCACTTT.

V is TRBV5-1 and J is TRBJ2-7; 8 bases align to TRBD2. Losses at the gene ends were 7 bases for V and 2 bases for J; bases not matched to a gene: 11. The CDR3 loop spans 15 amino acids. Germline V CDR1 and CDR2: SGHRS, YFSETQ. CDR3 amino acids: CASQAREGGPYEQYF. CDR3 coding DNA: TGCGCCAGCCAAGCCCGGGAGGGCGGACCCTACGAGCAGTACTTC. The complete variable domain, with remaining parts taken from reference TRBV5-1 and TRBJ2-7, reads KAGVTQTPRYLIKTRGQQVTLSCSPISGHRSVSWYQQTPGQGLQFLFEYFSETQRNKGNFPGRFSGRQFSNSRSEMNVSTLELGDSALYLCASQAREGGPYEQYFGPGTRLTVT.

The chain recombines TRBV5-8 with TRBJ1-5, with D unclear. CDR3 size: 17 residues. V was cut by 0 bases and J by 4 bases, with 17 bases left in between. Germline CDR1 SGHTS, CDR2 YDEGEE. The CDR3 loop reads CASSLAGSSISNQPQHF. Here the CDR3 DNA reads TGTGCCAGCAGCTTGGCGGGGTCTTCTATTAGTAATCAGCCCCAGCATTTT.

This chain joins TRBV9 and TRBJ2-3, with TRBD2 matching 7 bases. CDR1 and CDR2 from the germline V gene are SGDLS and YYNGEE. The CDR3 extends over 16 amino acids. V was pared by 4 bases and J by 2 bases, with 10 bases of the junction left unmatched. For the CDR3, the DNA is TGTGCCAGCAGCCCCAGCGGGGCAGGAGCCACAGATACGCAGTATTTT. As protein: CASSPSGAGATDTQYF.

The chain is built from TRBV6-5 and TRBJ2-7; a weak D match, TRBD1 (5 bases). This CDR3 has 14 residues. The V end was cut by 0 bases, the J end by 3 bases, with 9 bases between. The V gene's germline CDR1 is MNHEY and CDR2 SVGAGI. CDR3 region: CASSYSQQDYEQYF. Here the CDR3 DNA reads TGTGCCAGCAGTTACTCACAACAGGACTACGAGCAGTACTTC.

CDR3 loop: CASSITGSTYEQYF. The CDR3 coding sequence is TGTGCCAGTAGTATAACAGGGAGTACCTACGAGCAGTACTTC. This chain joins TRBV19 and TRBJ2-7; possibly TRBD1 for D (6 bases). CDR1 is LNHDA and CDR2 is SQIVND in the germline V gene (reference sequence). With 2 bases removed from V and 2 bases from J, the gap between germline ends came to 10 bases. The CDR3 contains 14 residues.

The chain uses TRBV10-3 and TRBJ2-1; 14 bases line up with TRBD2. The germline gives CDR1 ENHRY, CDR2 SYGVKD. With V trimmed by 7 bases and J by 0 bases, 8 bases remained unmatched. CDR3 size: 18 residues. The CDR3 region is CAINPGLAGGISYNEQFF. The CDR3 coding sequence is TGTGCCATCAACCCCGGACTAGCGGGAGGTATCTCCTACAATGAGCAGTTCTTC.

J is TRBJ2-1 and V is TRBV5-1, with 14 nucleotides matching TRBD2. With V trimmed by 3 bases and J by 7 bases, 12 bases remained unmatched. Germline CDR1 is SGHRS and CDR2 is YFSETQ. The CDR3 covers 18 residues. The CDR3 DNA follows: TGCGCCAGCAGCTATGCGGGACTAGCGGGAGCAGGGTGGAATGAGCAGTTCTTC. The encoded protein is CASSYAGLAGAGWNEQFF.

V is TRBV7-9 and J is TRBJ2-1, with 16 bases lining up with TRBD2. The CDR3 runs 13 residues. Germline V lookup: CDR1 SEHNR, CDR2 FQNEAQ (reference sequence). The V segment lost 8 bases and the J segment 9 bases; nucleotides outside the gene matches: 1. The CDR3 region is CASGTSGRAEQFF. DNA for the CDR3: TGTGCCAGCGGGACTAGCGGGAGGGCTGAGCAGTTCTTC.

V is TRBV6-5 and J is TRBJ2-3, with D perhaps matching TRBD2 (5 bases). CDR1 and CDR2 (germline): MNHEY, SVGAGI. This CDR3 has 15 residues. Trimming shortened V by 6 bases and J by 2 bases, and 15 bases separated the two germline ends. CDR3 nucleotides: TGTGCCAGCAGCCGGCTACCCGGGGTCACAGATACGCAGTATTTT. Its protein is CASSRLPGVTDTQYF.

The chain recombines TRBV3-1 (or the pseudogene TRBV3-2) with TRBJ2-7; TRBD1 might be the D (5 bases). V lost 0 bases and J lost 5, with 14 bases in between. Germline V gene lookup returns CDR1 LGHDT and CDR2 YNNKEL (reference sequence). This CDR3 is 15 amino acids long. This CDR3 is CASSQDWGSLNEQYF. CDR3 DNA: TGTGCCAGCAGCCAAGATTGGGGCAGCCTCAACGAGCAGTACTTC.

The V call is TRBV21-1, the J call TRBJ2-3; TRBD1, the table's D call, lacks a check against the DNA. TRBV21-1 is shown as a pseudogene. The CDR3 is 18 residues long. The CDR3 sequence: CASSKVSRDRVRTDTQYF. The CDR3 region has the DNA TGTGCCAGCAGCAAAGTCTCCCGGGACAGGGTTCGGACAGATACGCAGTATTTT.

The chain uses TRBV28 and TRBJ1-6; no clear D. V lost 6 bases to trimming and J lost 8 bases, with 8 bases between them. This CDR3 has 12 residues. Per germline, CDR1 MDHEN and CDR2 SYDVKM. The CDR3 sequence is CASRANDSPLHF. The CDR3 DNA follows: TGTGCCAGCAGGGCAAATGATTCACCCCTCCACTTT.

The chain combines TRBV6-6 with TRBJ1-1; TRBD1 agrees at 8 bases. Trimming took 6 bases from V and 3 from J; bases not matched to a gene: 6. CDR1 is MNHNY, CDR2 SVGAGI, per germline (reference sequence). This CDR3 region has 14 residues. The CDR3 here is CASSSGQGDTEAFF. CDR3 DNA: TGTGCCAGCAGCTCCGGACAGGGTGACACTGAAGCTTTCTTT.

The chain recombines TRBV2 with TRBJ1-5; TRBD1 agrees at 11 bases. CDR1 is SNHLY and CDR2 is FYNNEI in the germline V gene. This CDR3 is 17 amino acids long. With V trimmed by 6 bases and J by 0 bases, 7 bases remained unmatched. This chain's CDR3 is CASRRTGGDLSNQPQHF. DNA for the CDR3: TGTGCCAGCAGGCGGACAGGGGGCGATCTTAGCAATCAGCCCCAGCATTTT.

This clone was counted a single time. The V gene is TRBV15, the J gene TRBJ1-4; 8 nucleotides line up with TRBD1. The CDR3 is 16 amino acids. Germline V gene sequence: CDR1 LNHNV, CDR2 YYDKDF (reference sequence). With 1 base clipped from V and 6 bases from J, the junction kept 7 bases outside the gene matches. CDR3 bases: TGTGCCACCAGCAGAGGGTTGGGACAGGCGGATGAAAAACTGTTTTTT. Translating gives CATSRGLGQADEKLFF. Using reference TRBV15 and TRBJ1-4 for the parts outside the CDR3, the full variable domain is DAMVIQNPRYQVTQFGKPVTLSCSQTLNHNVMYWYQQKSSQAPKLLFHYYDKDFNNEADTPDNFQSRRPNTSFCFLDIRSPGLGDTAMYLCATSRGLGQADEKLFFGSGTQLSVL.

This clone was recorded a few times. V and J are TRBV2 and TRBJ2-2; D gene ambiguous. Germline CDR1 and CDR2: SNHLY and FYNNEI. This CDR3 has 15 amino acids. The V end lost 3 bases, the J end lost 2 bases, and 10 bases lay between the germline ends. The CDR3 protein is CASSEFSLNTGELFF. The CDR3 DNA follows: TGTGCCAGCAGTGAGTTTTCTCTCAACACCGGGGAGCTGTTTTTT.